The 20 T cell receptor beta chains listed next were all sequenced from one sample in a study of T cell repertoires in cytomegalovirus infection. Which antigens these TCRs recognize remains unknown. Using its own MiXCR run on the reads, TCRdb lists one record per CDR3 protein. The sample has about 310,000 distinct CDR3 sequences, 25% seen once. The source was cultured PBMCs, collected from culture after CMV antigen stimulation. All receptors come from a human donor in good health (CMV status not recorded). Some clones in this sample may be carry-over from other donors' samples.

This chain joins TRBV6-1 and TRBJ1-1; no reliable D call. Trimming removed 5 bases at V and 4 bases at J, with 8 bases between. The CDR3 consists of 12 residues. Germline V gene data show CDR1 as MNHNS and CDR2 as SASEGT. CDR3 amino acids: CASSLSLTEAFF. CDR3 in DNA: TGTGCCAGCAGTCTTTCTCTCACTGAAGCTTTCTTT.

The chain combines TRBV20-1 with TRBJ1-5; D call uncertain. Germline CDR1 DFQATT, CDR2 SNEGSKA (reference sequence). The CDR3 contains 14 residues. V was clipped by 3 bases and J by 0 bases, with 9 bases between them. The CDR3 loop is CSARMPYSNQPQHF. Written as DNA, the CDR3 is TGCAGTGCTAGGATGCCTTATAGCAATCAGCCCCAGCATTTT.

This clonotype came up a few times. The V and J genes are TRBV19 and TRBJ1-3, with no clear D. Germline loops: CDR1 LNHDA, CDR2 SQIVND (reference sequence). The germline V and J ends were trimmed by 7 bases and 9 bases, with 16 bases remaining between them. The CDR3 extends over 13 amino acids. The CDR3 DNA follows: TGTGCCAGTACGTTCGACCTTTTGGGCACCATATATTTT. Encoded protein: CASTFDLLGTIYF.

V gene TRBV27 combines with J gene TRBJ2-1, with 9 bases aligning to TRBD1. Looked up from germline, CDR1 is MNHEY and CDR2 is SMNVEV (reference sequence). The CDR3 extends over 15 amino acids. Trimming took 2 bases from V and 9 from J; bases not matched to a gene: 8. The DNA for the CDR3 is TGTGCCAGCAGTTTACCGGGACAGGGTCTATCTGAGCAGTTCTTC. Translating it yields CASSLPGQGLSEQFF.

This clonotype showed up just a few times. The chain carries TRBV19 and TRBJ2-7; D may match TRBD1 or TRBD2 (6 bases each). Germline V CDR1 and CDR2: LNHDA, SQIVND (reference sequence). The CDR3 contains 15 residues. V lost 6 bases to trimming and J lost 0 bases, with 15 bases between them. The CDR3 reads CASSRGGTSSYEQYF. The CDR3 nucleotides are TGTGCCAGTAGCCGAGGGGGGACAAGCTCCTACGAGCAGTACTTC.

The chain links TRBV25-1 to TRBJ2-1, with D perhaps TRBD1 (5 bases). The CDR3 is 15 residues long. The V gene lost 2 bases and the J gene lost 3 bases, with 11 bases spanning the gap. Germline CDR1 MGHDK, CDR2 SYGVNS. CDR3 region: CASSETGWFYNEQFF. Here the CDR3 DNA reads TGTGCCAGCAGTGAAACAGGTTGGTTCTACAATGAGCAGTTCTTC.

This clonotype was recorded at least ten times. V and J are TRBV7-4 and TRBJ2-5; a possible D gene is TRBD2 (5 bases). Germline V gives CDR1 SGHVT, CDR2 SQSDAQ. This CDR3 contains 16 residues. V was pared by 7 bases and J by 1 base, with 19 bases between. The CDR3 DNA reads as TGTGCCAGCAACCCCGTGGGGTGGGAGTTCCAAGAGACCCAGTACTTC. Residues: CASNPVGWEFQETQYF.

The rearrangement links TRBV19 to TRBJ2-5; D is undetermined. V gave up 4 bases and J gave up 5 bases, with 5 bases separating them. The CDR3 sequence is 11 residues long. Looked up from germline, CDR1 is LNHDA and CDR2 is SQIVND (reference sequence). CDR3: CASSTRETQYF. The CDR3 DNA reads as TGTGCCAGTAGTACCCGGGAGACCCAGTACTTC.

The V call is TRBV6-1, the J call TRBJ1-5, with D possibly TRBD1 on 5 matching bases. Between the trimmed V and J ends, which lost 2 bases and 0 bases, there was a span of 8 bases. Germline-derived CDR1 and CDR2 are MNHNS and SASEGT. The CDR3 loop spans 15 amino acids. The CDR3 sequence is CASSEKGYSNQPQHF. DNA of the CDR3: TGTGCCAGCAGTGAAAAGGGGTATAGCAATCAGCCCCAGCATTTT.

This rearrangement joins TRBV19 to TRBJ1-5; 8 nucleotides align to TRBD1. CDR1 is LNHDA, CDR2 SQIVND, per germline (reference sequence). The CDR3 is 19 residues long. Trimming removed 0 bases from V and 4 bases from J; junction bases left unmatched: 14. CDR3 coding DNA: TGTGCCAGTAGTATAGAAGGGCGTCAAGGACAGGGAGGAAATCAGCCCCAGCATTTT. It codes for CASSIEGRQGQGGNQPQHF.

This clonotype was found a few times. This rearrangement joins TRBV9 to TRBJ2-7, with D tentatively TRBD1 or TRBD2 (5 bases each). Germline CDR1 reads SGDLS; CDR2 reads YYNGEE. V shed 4 bases and J shed 3 bases, with 17 bases lying between them. The CDR3 covers 15 residues. The CDR3 nucleotides read TGTGCCAGCAGCTGGGGGTGGGGTCTAAGCTACGAGCAGTACTTC. It specifies CASSWGWGLSYEQYF.

This clonotype was seen at least ten times. This rearrangement joins TRBV7-8 to TRBJ2-7; D possibly corresponds to TRBD2 (6 bases). The CDR3 length is 17 residues. Germline lookup yields CDR1 SGHVS and CDR2 FQNEAQ. Trimming cost V 1 base and J 4 bases, with 20 bases left between them. The CDR3 here is CASSLDDWLGLQYEQYF. In DNA, the CDR3 is TGTGCCAGCAGCTTAGACGACTGGCTCGGACTACAATACGAGCAGTACTTC.

Ten or more counts support this clonotype. The chain recombines TRBV7-2 with TRBJ2-7; no reliable D call. The germline CDR1 and CDR2 sequences are SGHTA and FQGNSA. Trimming took 5 bases from V and 2 from J, leaving 10 bases between them. This CDR3 is 13 amino acids long. For the CDR3, the DNA is TGTGCCAGCAGCATAGGACCGGCCTACGAGCAGTACGTC. Amino acid sequence: CASSIGPAYEQYV.

The rearrangement links TRBV28 to TRBJ2-3; the D gene is possibly TRBD2 (7 bases). This CDR3 is 15 amino acids long. From germline, CDR1 is MDHEN and CDR2 SYDVKM. V lost 5 bases to trimming and J lost 6 bases, with 18 bases between them. CDR3 nucleotides: TGTGCCAGCAGTGACCGCGGGGAGGGGGTGGATACGCAGTATTTT. Translated: CASSDRGEGVDTQYF.

The V gene is TRBV12-3 or TRBV12-4, the J gene TRBJ2-3, with 7 bases lining up with TRBD1. Trimming cost V 5 bases and J 5 bases; bases outside gene matches: 7. CDR3 length: 14 residues. CDR3 in amino acids: CASSPGTVRDTQYF. CDR3 nucleotide sequence: TGTGCCAGCAGTCCTGGGACAGTAAGAGATACGCAGTATTTT.

The chain couples TRBV12-3 or TRBV12-4 to TRBJ2-1, with D possibly matching TRBD2 (5 bases). The CDR3 sequence is 16 residues long. Trimming took off 3 bases at V and 0 bases at J, with 12 bases between the two ends. The CDR3 region is CASSFVGVFSYNEQFF. The DNA for the CDR3 is TGTGCCAGCAGTTTCGTGGGAGTTTTCTCCTACAATGAGCAGTTCTTC.

This chain links TRBV6-2 or TRBV6-3 with TRBJ2-5; D could derive from TRBD1 or TRBD2 (5 bases each). The CDR3 length is 13 residues. Deletions cut 2 bases from V and 5 bases from J, with 9 bases between. Germline values: CDR1 MNHEY, CDR2 SVGEGT. Here the CDR3 reads CASSYGGRETQYF. CDR3 nucleotide sequence: TGTGCCAGCAGTTACGGGGGTCGGGAGACCCAGTACTTC.

This clonotype has just a few counts. CDR3 coding DNA: TGTGCCAGCAGCTTATATGAGAATTCACCCCTCCACTTT. Translation gives CASSLYENSPLHF. V gene TRBV7-3 combines with J gene TRBJ1-6; D remains unclear. The CDR3 is made up of 13 amino acids. Per germline, CDR1 SGHTA and CDR2 FQGTGA. V was shortened by 2 bases and J by 7 bases, with 6 bases between the two germline ends.

The rearrangement links TRBV12-3 or TRBV12-4 to TRBJ1-5; D is unresolved. CDR3 size: 13 residues. The ends were cut back, 6 bases at V and 4 bases at J, with 10 bases in the middle. As DNA, the CDR3 is TGTGCCAGCAGGACCGGAGGGAATCAGCCCCAGCATTTT. Translation: CASRTGGNQPQHF.

This clonotype was counted at least ten times. V usage is TRBV7-2 and J usage is TRBJ1-6; D ambiguous. CDR3 size: 15 residues. The germline V and J ends were trimmed by 1 base and 7 bases, with 11 bases remaining between them. From germline, CDR1 is SGHTA and CDR2 FQGNSA. CDR3: CASSLVSLNNSPLHF. The CDR3 region has the DNA TGTGCCAGCAGCTTAGTCTCTCTAAACAATTCACCCCTCCACTTT.